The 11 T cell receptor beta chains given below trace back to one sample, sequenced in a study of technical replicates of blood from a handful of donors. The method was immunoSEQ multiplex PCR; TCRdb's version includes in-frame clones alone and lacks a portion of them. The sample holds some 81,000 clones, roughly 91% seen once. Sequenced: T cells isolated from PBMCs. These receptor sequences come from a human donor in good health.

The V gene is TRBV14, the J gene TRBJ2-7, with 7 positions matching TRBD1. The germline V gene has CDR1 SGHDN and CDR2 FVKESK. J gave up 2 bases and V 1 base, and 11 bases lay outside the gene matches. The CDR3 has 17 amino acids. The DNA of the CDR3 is TGTGCCAGCAGCCAAGCGCTACAGGGGTCTGATGCCTACGAGCAGTACTTC. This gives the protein CASSQALQGSDAYEQYF. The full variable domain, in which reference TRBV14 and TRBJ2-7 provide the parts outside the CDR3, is EAGVTQFPSHSVIEKGQTVTLRCDPISGHDNLYWYRRVMGKEIKFLLHFVKESKQDESGMPNNRFLAERTGGTYSTLKVQPAELEDSGVYFCASSQALQGSDAYEQYFGPGTRLTVT.

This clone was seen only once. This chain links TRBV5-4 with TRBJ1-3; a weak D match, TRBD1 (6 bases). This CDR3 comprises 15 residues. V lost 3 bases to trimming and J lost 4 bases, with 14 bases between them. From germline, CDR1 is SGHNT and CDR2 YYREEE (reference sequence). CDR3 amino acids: CASSSSGATGNTIYF. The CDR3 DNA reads TGTGCCAGCAGCTCGTCAGGGGCTACAGGAAACACCATATATTTT.

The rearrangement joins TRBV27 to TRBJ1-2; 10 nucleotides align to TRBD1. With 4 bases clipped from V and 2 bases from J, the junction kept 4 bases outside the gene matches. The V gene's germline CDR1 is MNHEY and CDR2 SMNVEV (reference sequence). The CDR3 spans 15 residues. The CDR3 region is CASSSRTGGNYGYTF. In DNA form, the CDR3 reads TGTGCCAGCAGTTCCAGGACAGGGGGGAACTATGGCTACACCTTC.

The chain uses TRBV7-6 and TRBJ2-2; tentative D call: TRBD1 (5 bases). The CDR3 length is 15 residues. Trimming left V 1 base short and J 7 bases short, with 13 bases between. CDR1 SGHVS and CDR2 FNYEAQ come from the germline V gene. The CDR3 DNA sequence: TGTGCCAGCAGCTTAGAGGCCCAGGGAAGCGGGGAGCTGTTTTTT. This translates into CASSLEAQGSGELFF.

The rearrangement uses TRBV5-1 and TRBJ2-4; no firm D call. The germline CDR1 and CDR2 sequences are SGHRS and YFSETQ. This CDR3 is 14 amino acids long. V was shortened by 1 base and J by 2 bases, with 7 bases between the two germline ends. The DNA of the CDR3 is TGCGCCAGCAGCTTGACACCATCCAAAAACATTCAGTACTTC. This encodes CASSLTPSKNIQYF. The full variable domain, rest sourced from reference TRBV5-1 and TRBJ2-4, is KAGVTQTPRYLIKTRGQQVTLSCSPISGHRSVSWYQQTPGQGLQFLFEYFSETQRNKGNFPGRFSGRQFSNSRSEMNVSTLELGDSALYLCASSLTPSKNIQYFGAGTRLSVL.

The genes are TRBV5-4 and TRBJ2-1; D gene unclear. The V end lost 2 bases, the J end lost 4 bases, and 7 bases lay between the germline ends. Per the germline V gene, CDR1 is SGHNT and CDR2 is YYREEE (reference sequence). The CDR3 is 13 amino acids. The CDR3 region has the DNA TGTGCCAGCAGCTTCGCTACTTACAATGAGCAGTTCTTC. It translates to CASSFATYNEQFF. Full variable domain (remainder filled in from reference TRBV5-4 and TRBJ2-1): ETGVTQSPTHLIKTRGQQVTLRCSSQSGHNTVSWYQQALGQGPQFIFQYYREEENGRGNFPPRFSGLQFPNYSSELNVNALELDDSALYLCASSFATYNEQFFGPGTRLTVL.

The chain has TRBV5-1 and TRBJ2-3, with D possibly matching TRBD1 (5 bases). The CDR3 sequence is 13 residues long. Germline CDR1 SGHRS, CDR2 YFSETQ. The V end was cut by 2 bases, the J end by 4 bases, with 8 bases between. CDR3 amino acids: CASSLGVPDTQYF. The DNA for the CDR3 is TGCGCCAGCAGCTTAGGGGTACCAGATACGCAGTATTTT.

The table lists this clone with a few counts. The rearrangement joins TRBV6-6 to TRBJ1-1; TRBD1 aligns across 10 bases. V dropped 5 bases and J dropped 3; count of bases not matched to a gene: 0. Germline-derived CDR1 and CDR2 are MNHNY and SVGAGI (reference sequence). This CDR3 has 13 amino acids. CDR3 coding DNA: TGTGCCAGCAGTGACAGGGGGCACACTGAAGCTTTCTTT. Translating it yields CASSDRGHTEAFF.

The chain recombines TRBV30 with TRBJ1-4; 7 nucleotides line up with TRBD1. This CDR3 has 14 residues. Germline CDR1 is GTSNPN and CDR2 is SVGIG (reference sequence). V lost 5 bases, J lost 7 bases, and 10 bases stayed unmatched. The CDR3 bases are TGTGCCTGGGGGGGACAGCTAGGCGGTGAAAAACTGTTTTTT. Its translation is CAWGGQLGGEKLFF.

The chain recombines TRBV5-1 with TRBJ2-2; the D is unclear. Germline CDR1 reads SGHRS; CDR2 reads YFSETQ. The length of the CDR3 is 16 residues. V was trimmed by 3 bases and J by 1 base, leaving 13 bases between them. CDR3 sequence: CASSSFWLLNTGELFF. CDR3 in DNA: TGCGCCAGCAGCTCTTTTTGGCTTTTGAACACCGGGGAGCTGTTTTTT. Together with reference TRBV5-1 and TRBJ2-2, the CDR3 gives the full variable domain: KAGVTQTPRYLIKTRGQQVTLSCSPISGHRSVSWYQQTPGQGLQFLFEYFSETQRNKGNFPGRFSGRQFSNSRSEMNVSTLELGDSALYLCASSSFWLLNTGELFFGEGSRLTVL.

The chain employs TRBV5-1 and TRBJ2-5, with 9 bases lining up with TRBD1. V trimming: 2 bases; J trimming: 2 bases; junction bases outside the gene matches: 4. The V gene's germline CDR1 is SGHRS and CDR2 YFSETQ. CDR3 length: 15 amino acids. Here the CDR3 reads CASSFLDRGQETQYF. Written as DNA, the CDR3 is TGCGCCAGCAGCTTCCTCGACAGGGGGCAAGAGACCCAGTACTTC.